The clone carrying this T cell receptor (beta chain) was seen a few times. This sample is drawn from a study of blood T cell repertoires in COVID-19. At the level of the study: Researchers got acute and convalescent COVID-19 samples from the United States, Italy and Spain. From T cells, B-cell-depleted T cells, or PBMCs came the material, which was cDNA or gDNA.

How the authors handled the data: Estimated nucleated cell counts came from reference gene primer amplification. Libraries were prepared by immunoSEQ multiplex PCR; TCRdb keeps only in-frame clonotypes and omits some of them. That table is the source of V, J and clone size, and D and trimming were worked out from the DNA. The repertoire has 350,000 to 550,000 clones, roughly 90% of them found once; the top ten carry over 4%. This receptor was identified in a woman under 40 with acute or convalescent COVID-19. Source material: peripheral blood.

The CDR3 loop reads CAWSGLAGVTYEQYF. The CDR3 coding sequence is TGTGCCTGGAGTGGACTAGCGGGGGTTACGTACGAGCAGTACTTC. The genes are TRBV30 and TRBJ2-7; the match to TRBD2 covers 12 bases. The CDR3 contains 15 residues. Trimming took 1 base from V and 4 from J; bases not matched to a gene: 5. The germline V gene has CDR1 GTSNPN and CDR2 SVGIG (reference sequence). The full variable domain, rest sourced from reference TRBV30 and TRBJ2-7, is SQTIHQWPATLVQPVGSPLSLECTVEGTSNPNLYWYRQAAGRGLQLLFYSVGIGQISSEVPQNLSASRPQDRQFILSSKKLLLSDSGFYLCAWSGLAGVTYEQYFGPGTRLTVT.